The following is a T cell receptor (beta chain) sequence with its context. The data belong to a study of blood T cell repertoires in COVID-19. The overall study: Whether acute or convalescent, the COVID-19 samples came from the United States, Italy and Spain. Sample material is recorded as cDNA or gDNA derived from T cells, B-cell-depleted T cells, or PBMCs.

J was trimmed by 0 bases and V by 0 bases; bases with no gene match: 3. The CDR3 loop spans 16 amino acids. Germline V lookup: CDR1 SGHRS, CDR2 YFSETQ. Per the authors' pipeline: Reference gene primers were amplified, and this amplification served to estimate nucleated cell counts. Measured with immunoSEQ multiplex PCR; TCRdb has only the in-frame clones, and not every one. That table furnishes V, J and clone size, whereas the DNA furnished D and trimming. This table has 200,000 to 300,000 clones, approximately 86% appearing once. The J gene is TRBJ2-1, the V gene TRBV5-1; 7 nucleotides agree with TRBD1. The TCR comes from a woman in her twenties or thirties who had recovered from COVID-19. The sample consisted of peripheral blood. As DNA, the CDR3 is TGCGCCAGCAGCTTGGTAACAGGGGCCTCCTACAATGAGCAGTTCTTC. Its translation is CASSLVTGASYNEQFF.